The entry below describes one TCR beta chain. Its antigen is not known. The CDR3 runs to 14 residues. Germline V gives CDR1 MNHNY, CDR2 SVGAGI (reference sequence). With 10 bases removed from V and 5 bases from J, the gap between germline ends came to 18 bases. The sample originates from a study of CD8 T cells in Susac syndrome. Overall study findings and caveats: A relatively small number of individuals underwent TCR sequencing and HLA analysis.

Blood CD8+ and CD4+ T cells underwent high-throughput TCR beta sequencing. FACS enriched CD8+ TEMRA cells, while bulk CD8+ and CD4+ were negatively isolated. The authors reverse transcribed roughly 0.5 to 1 ug RNA with random hexamers. With immunoSEQ multiplex PCR, TCR beta CDR3 was amplified across 54 Vbeta and 13 Jbeta. TCRdb processed the immunoSEQ multiplex PCR reads anew with MiXCR; each CDR3 protein has one entry. The sample gives 150,000 to 200,000 distinct CDR3 sequences, about 94% of which show up once; roughly 0.097% is in the top ten. This sequence originates from a human donor with multiple sclerosis. The source material was CD4+ T cells from PBMCs. The chain recombines TRBV6-6 with TRBJ2-1; D is undetermined. CDR3 bases: TGTGCCACCCAACCTAGGTCTCCAAACAATGAGCAGTTCTTC. This gives the protein CATQPRSPNNEQFF.